Presented here are 22 T cell receptor beta chains from one specimen sequenced in a study of blood T cell repertoires in COVID-19. The assay was immunoSEQ multiplex PCR, and TCRdb's table has in-frame clones only and misses some. The sample lists about 27,000 clones; 91% were seen once. Sequenced material: peripheral blood. All receptors come from a human donor with active COVID-19. The donor label of this sample is uncertain.

This rearrangement joins TRBV4-2 to TRBJ2-3; 14 bases are a match to TRBD2. The germline V gene has CDR1 LGHNA and CDR2 YNFKEQ. The CDR3 spans 19 residues. After removal of 5 bases from V and 0 bases from J, the junction contained 10 bases not matched to a gene. The CDR3 region has the DNA TGTGCCAGCAGCACCCGGACTAGCGGGGGGTGGGGCAGCACAGATACGCAGTATTTT. Its protein product is CASSTRTSGGWGSTDTQYF.

The V gene is TRBV11-2, the J gene TRBJ2-3; D is possibly TRBD1 (6 bases). This CDR3 region has 16 residues. Trimming removed 4 bases from V and 1 base from J, with 15 bases in between. CDR1 is SGHAT, CDR2 FQNNGV, per germline. CDR3 DNA sequence: TGTGCCAGCAGCTCCCTGAGTTGGGGGCGCACAGATACGCAGTATTTT. Amino acids: CASSSLSWGRTDTQYF.

The rearrangement joins TRBV12-2 to TRBJ2-1; TRBD2, the D gene given by the table, was not confirmed from the DNA. TRBV12-2 is described as a pseudogene. This CDR3 region has 17 residues. In DNA form, the CDR3 reads TGTGCAAGTCGCTTAGGATTCGAGCGGGGGACCTACAATGAGCAGTTCTTC. Amino acid sequence: CASRLGFERGTYNEQFF.

The genes are TRBV2 and TRBJ1-2, with D possibly matching TRBD1 (5 bases). V lost 11 bases and J lost 4, with 20 bases in between. The V gene's germline CDR1 is SNHLY and CDR2 FYNNEI. The CDR3 is 14 amino acids. CDR3 nucleotide sequence: TGTGCCTTTCCTCGACAGTCCGACGTCTATGGCTACACCTTC. Amino acid sequence: CAFPRQSDVYGYTF.

This clone was found once. The rearrangement uses TRBV6-2 or TRBV6-3 and TRBJ2-1; possibly TRBD1 for D (6 bases). CDR1 is MNHEY, CDR2 SVGEGT, per germline. This CDR3 region has 16 residues. Deletions cut 5 bases from V and 6 bases from J, with 20 bases between. CDR3 coding DNA: TGTGCCAGCAGTAGTCCCGGGACAACCACCTCCAATGAGCAGTTCTTC. The encoded protein is CASSSPGTTTSNEQFF.

The chain is built from TRBV6-5 and TRBJ2-1, with D possibly TRBD2 on 5 matching bases. CDR3 length: 13 residues. Germline CDR1 reads MNHEY; CDR2 reads SVGAGI. V shed 6 bases and J shed 9 bases, with 15 bases lying between them. The CDR3 DNA sequence: TGTGCCAGCAGCCCGCTCGCGGGTGGTGAGCAGTTCTTC. Translation: CASSPLAGGEQFF.

This chain uses TRBV29-1 with TRBJ1-2; D ambiguous. The V gene lost 3 bases and the J gene lost 4 bases, with 3 bases spanning the gap. The germline V gene has CDR1 SQVTM and CDR2 ANQGSEA. The CDR3 length is 10 residues. The CDR3 DNA reads TGCAGCGTTGATAGCTATGGCTACACCTTC. It codes for CSVDSYGYTF.

J is TRBJ1-2 and V is TRBV29-1, with TRBD1 matching over 7 bases. The germline V gene encodes CDR1 SQVTM and CDR2 ANQGSEA. The CDR3 extends over 12 amino acids. The junction had 4 bases not matched to a gene; V was cut back by 1 base and J by 8 bases. CDR3 in DNA: TGCAGCGTTGAAGGCAGGGGGTTGGGCTACACCTTC. Translation gives CSVEGRGLGYTF.

V and J are TRBV7-3 and TRBJ2-7, with 11 bases aligning to TRBD1. The ends lost 1 base at V and 4 bases at J; junction bases unmatched: 3. The CDR3 is made up of 15 amino acids. CDR1 is SGHTA and CDR2 is FQGTGA in the germline V gene. CDR3 sequence: CASSLSGTGGYEQYF. The CDR3 DNA reads TGTGCCAGCAGCTTAAGTGGGACAGGGGGGTACGAGCAGTACTTC.

The V and J genes are TRBV20-1 and TRBJ2-5; possibly TRBD1 for D (5 bases). Trimming removed 3 bases from V and 5 bases from J, with 16 bases in between. CDR3 length equals 14 residues. Germline CDR1 reads DFQATT; CDR2 reads SNEGSKA (reference sequence). CDR3 sequence: CSASGLAPGETQYF. CDR3 bases: TGCAGTGCTAGTGGGCTGGCACCAGGGGAGACCCAGTACTTC.

The chain is built from TRBV5-6 and TRBJ1-2; 8 bases align to TRBD1. The CDR3 totals 16 residues. Germline lookup yields CDR1 SGHDT and CDR2 YYEEEE. V was clipped by 2 bases and J by 7 bases; unmatched bases: 13. CDR3 nucleotides: TGTGCCAGCAGCTTCCGGGACAGGACCTTTGGGGGTGGCTACACCTTC. It is translated as CASSFRDRTFGGGYTF.

The V gene is TRBV7-2, the J gene TRBJ2-1, with TRBD1 identical over 10 bases. Germline trimming cut 4 bases from V and 8 bases from J; bases unmatched to any gene: 8. The CDR3 is made up of 15 amino acids. CDR1 and CDR2 (germline): SGHTA, FQGNSA. The CDR3 bases are TGTGCCAGCAGCTCCGGGACAGGGGATATCTATGAGCAGTTCTTC. Amino acid sequence: CASSSGTGDIYEQFF.

The genes are TRBV5-6 and TRBJ1-5; a weak D match, TRBD1 (6 bases). Trimming shortened V by 4 bases and J by 11 bases, and 16 bases separated the two germline ends. Germline CDR1 reads SGHDT; CDR2 reads YYEEEE. The CDR3 has 13 amino acids. This CDR3 reads CASSHDRRPAQHF. CDR3 nucleotides: TGTGCCAGCAGCCATGACAGGCGCCCGGCCCAGCATTTT.

This chain uses TRBV27 with TRBJ2-5; D is undetermined. Trimming pared 5 bases from V and 7 bases from J, leaving 11 bases between. CDR1 and CDR2 (germline): MNHEY, SMNVEV (reference sequence). The CDR3 is 12 amino acids. CDR3 in amino acids: CASSSRSGTQYF. DNA for the CDR3: TGTGCCAGCAGTAGCCGGAGTGGGACCCAGTACTTC.

This chain links TRBV6-5 with TRBJ2-2; 8 bases map to TRBD1. The length of the CDR3 is 15 residues. Trimming took 7 bases from V and 6 from J; bases not matched to a gene: 10. Germline-derived CDR1 and CDR2 are MNHEY and SVGAGI. The CDR3 nucleotides are TGTGCCAGCAAAGAGACAGGGGCAGGCGCCGGGGAGCTGTTTTTT. Translating gives CASKETGAGAGELFF.

The rearrangement links TRBV7-2 to TRBJ2-3; no clear D. The V end lost 3 bases, the J end lost 2 bases, and 18 bases lay between the germline ends. The CDR3 is 17 amino acids. In germline, CDR1 is SGHTA, CDR2 FQGNSA. DNA for the CDR3: TGTGCCAGCAGCTTGACTGCTCTCGCCCCAACCACAGATACGCAGTATTTT. This gives the protein CASSLTALAPTTDTQYF.

This chain connects TRBV12-3 or TRBV12-4 to TRBJ2-7; TRBD2 matches 9 bases. V lost 0 bases to trimming and J lost 6 bases; unmatched junction nucleotides: 0. CDR3 length: 13 residues. The CDR3: CASSLARGGEQYF. The CDR3, as DNA: TGTGCCAGCAGTTTAGCGCGGGGGGGCGAGCAGTACTTC.

The chain links TRBV6-6 to TRBJ2-1; 8 bases match TRBD2. Trimming took 7 bases from V and 8 from J; bases not matched to a gene: 10. Germline values: CDR1 MNHNY, CDR2 SVGAGI (reference sequence). The CDR3 has 14 amino acids. The DNA for the CDR3 is TGTGCCAGCATCCCCAGCGGGAGAAGAGATGAGCAGTTCTTC. Translated, it gives CASIPSGRRDEQFF.

The CDR3 protein is CASSLKREAEQYF. The CDR3 DNA follows: TGTGCCAGCAGCCTTAAGCGAGAGGCCGAGCAGTACTTC. This sequence joins TRBV7-6 and TRBJ2-7; no definite D call. The length of the CDR3 is 13 residues. The germline CDR1 and CDR2 sequences are SGHVS and FNYEAQ. With 5 bases removed from V and 6 bases from J, the gap between germline ends came to 14 bases.

V gene TRBV28 combines with J gene TRBJ1-5, with D possibly TRBD1 on 5 matching bases. This CDR3 comprises 16 residues. V gave up 6 bases and J gave up 1 base, with 16 bases separating them. Germline V gene data show CDR1 as MDHEN and CDR2 as SYDVKM. CDR3 DNA: TGTGCCAGCAGCTCACCCTCACGGGGGAGCAATCAGCCCCAGCATTTT. This gives the protein CASSSPSRGSNQPQHF.

V gene TRBV4-1 combines with J gene TRBJ1-2, with 8 bases lining up with TRBD1. The CDR3 is made up of 16 amino acids. V was pared by 3 bases and J by 3 bases, with 9 bases of the junction left unmatched. Germline assignment: CDR1 MGHRA and CDR2 YSYEKL. The CDR3 loop is CASSHRTGTGDYGYTF. CDR3 sequence (DNA): TGCGCCAGCAGCCATCGGACAGGGACTGGTGACTATGGCTACACCTTC.

V usage is TRBV29-1 and J usage is TRBJ1-2; the match to TRBD1 covers 7 bases. Germline CDR1 reads SQVTM; CDR2 reads ANQGSEA. This CDR3 has 12 amino acids. V lost 7 bases and J lost 0; bases outside the gene matches: 2. CDR3 coding DNA: TGCAGCGCCGGGACAGCTAACTATGGCTACACCTTC. Translation: CSAGTANYGYTF.